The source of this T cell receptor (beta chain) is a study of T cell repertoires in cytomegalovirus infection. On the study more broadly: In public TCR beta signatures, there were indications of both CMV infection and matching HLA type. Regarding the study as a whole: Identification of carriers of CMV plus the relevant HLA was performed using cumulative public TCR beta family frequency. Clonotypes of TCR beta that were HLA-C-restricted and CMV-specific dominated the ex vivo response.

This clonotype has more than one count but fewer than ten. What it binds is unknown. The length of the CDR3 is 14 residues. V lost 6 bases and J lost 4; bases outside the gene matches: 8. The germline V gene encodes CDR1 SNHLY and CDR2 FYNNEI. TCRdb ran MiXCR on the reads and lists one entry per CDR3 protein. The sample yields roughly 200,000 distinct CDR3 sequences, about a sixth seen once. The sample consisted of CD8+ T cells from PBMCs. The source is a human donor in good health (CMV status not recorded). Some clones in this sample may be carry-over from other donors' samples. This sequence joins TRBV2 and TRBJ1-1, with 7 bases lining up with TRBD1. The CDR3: CASRLQGIGTEAFF. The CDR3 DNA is TGTGCCAGCAGGTTACAGGGGATAGGCACTGAAGCTTTCTTT.